The TCR beta chain under discussion was sequenced for a study of PD-L1 blockade in urothelial cancer. Germline CDR1 is SGHTS and CDR2 is YDEGEE. CDR3 size: 12 residues. The V end lost 0 bases, the J end lost 7 bases, and 5 bases lay between the germline ends. Produced via immunoSEQ multiplex PCR; TCRdb's table is partial and in-frame only. This sample has 48,000 or so clones, with 70% to 90% found just once. The time point here: peripheral blood 6 weeks after treatment start. The sample was PBMCs, taken around atezolizumab (anti-PD-L1) treatment. The rearrangement uses TRBV5-8 and TRBJ1-5; no definite D call. The TCR comes from a man between 60 and 75 years old with urothelial cancer. CDR3 sequence (DNA): TGTGCCAGCAGCTTGGCCGGGCAGCCCCAGCATTTT. It encodes CASSLAGQPQHF.